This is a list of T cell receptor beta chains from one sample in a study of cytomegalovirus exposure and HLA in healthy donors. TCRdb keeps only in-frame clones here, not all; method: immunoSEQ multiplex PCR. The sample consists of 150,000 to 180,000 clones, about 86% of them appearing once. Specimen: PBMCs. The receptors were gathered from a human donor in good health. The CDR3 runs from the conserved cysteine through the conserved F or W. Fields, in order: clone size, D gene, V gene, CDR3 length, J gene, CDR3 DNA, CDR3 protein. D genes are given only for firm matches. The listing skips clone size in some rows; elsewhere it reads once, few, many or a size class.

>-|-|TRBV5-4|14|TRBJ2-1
TGTGCCAGCAGCGGGGGACTGAGTTACAATGAGCAGTTCTTC
CASSGGLSYNEQFF
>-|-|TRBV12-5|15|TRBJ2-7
TGTGCTAGTGGTTTTTCAGTGGCGGGGTCCTACGAGCAGTACTTC
CASGFSVAGSYEQYF
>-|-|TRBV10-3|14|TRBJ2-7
TGTGCCATCAGTGAACCGGGACAACCCTACGAGCAGTACTTC
CAISEPGQPYEQYF
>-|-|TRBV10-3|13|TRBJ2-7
TGTGCCATCAGGGCGGACAGTTTCTACGAGCAGTACTTC
CAIRADSFYEQYF
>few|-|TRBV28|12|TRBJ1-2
TGTGCCAGCAGTATACAGACCTATGGCTACACCTTC
CASSIQTYGYTF
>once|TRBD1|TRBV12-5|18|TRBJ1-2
TGTGCTAGTGGTTTGGTAGGAGGGGGCAAACTCCAAAGAGATGGCTACACCTTC
CASGLVGGGKLQRDGYTF
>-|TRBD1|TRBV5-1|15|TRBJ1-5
TGCGCCAGCAGCTTGGAAGGGGGCACTTATCAGCCCCAGCATTTT
CASSLEGGTYQPQHF
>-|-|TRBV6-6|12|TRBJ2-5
TGTGCCAGCAGCCGACAAGAAGAGACCCAGTACTTC
CASSRQEETQYF
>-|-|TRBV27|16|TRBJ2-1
TGTGCCAGCAGTTTTTCGACAGGGGTGGGAGGGAATGAGCAGTTCTTC
CASSFSTGVGGNEQFF
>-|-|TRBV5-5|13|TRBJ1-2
TGTGCCAGCAGCTTATCCGTAACTAATGGCTACACCTTC
CASSLSVTNGYTF
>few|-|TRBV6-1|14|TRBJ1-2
TGTGCCAGCACCAGCCCGGGTTCAGGGGATGGCTACACCTTC
CASTSPGSGDGYTF
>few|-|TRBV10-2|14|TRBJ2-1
TGCGCCAGCTCTCTGACTAGAGGGGAAGGTGAGCAGTTCTTC
CASSLTRGEGEQFF
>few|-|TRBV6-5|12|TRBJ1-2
TGTGCCAGCTACGGGGTTCGCAATGGCTACACCTTC
CASYGVRNGYTF
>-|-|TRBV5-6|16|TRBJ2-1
TGTGCCAGCAGCTTGGAGGGGTTTCGCTCCTACAATGAGCAGTTCTTC
CASSLEGFRSYNEQFF
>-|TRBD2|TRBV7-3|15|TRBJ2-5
TGTGCCAGCAGCTTATCTAGCGGGAGGGGAGAGACCCAGTACTTC
CASSLSSGRGETQYF
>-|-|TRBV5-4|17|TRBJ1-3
TGTGCCAGCAGCCCGGCCTCCACAGTGCCCTCTGGAAACACCATATATTTT
CASSPASTVPSGNTIYF
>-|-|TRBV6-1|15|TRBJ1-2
TGTGCCAGCATCGCCGAAAAGGCAGGGGTTTACGGCTACACCTTC
CASIAEKAGVYGYTF
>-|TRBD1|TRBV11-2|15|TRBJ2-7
TGTGCCAGCAGCCGTGACAGGGTTAGCTCCTACGAGCAGTACTTC
CASSRDRVSSYEQYF
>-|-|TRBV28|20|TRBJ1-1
TGTGCCAGCAGTTTCTTCCACGGGGGGCCCAGTAGGTATGCACCCATTCAAGCTTTCTTT
CASSFFHGGPSRYAPIQAFF
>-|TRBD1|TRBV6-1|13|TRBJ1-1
TGTGCCAGCAGTGGGGGACAGTACACTGAAGCTTTCTTT
CASSGGQYTEAFF
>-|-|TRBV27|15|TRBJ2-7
TGTGCCAGCAGTTTACGGCGAGGGACACCCTACGAGCAGTACTTC
CASSLRRGTPYEQYF